This T cell receptor (beta chain) was captured by sequencing in a study of blood T cell repertoires in COVID-19. Across the whole study: Nucleic acid was either cDNA or gDNA, and it came from T cells, B-cell-depleted T cells, or PBMCs.

This CDR3 is built from 16 residues. V lost 2 bases, J lost 4 bases, and 12 bases lay in between. Germline values: CDR1 WSHSY, CDR2 SAAADI. In the study's own analysis: Using reference gene primer amplification, nucleated cell counts were estimated. Profiled with immunoSEQ multiplex PCR; TCRdb holds only in-frame clones, not every one. V, J and clone size are taken as reported in that table, and D and trimming were inferred from the DNA itself. Here the sample spans over 75,000 clones, about four fifths being singletons. Sequencing used peripheral blood. The V and J genes are TRBV10-2 and TRBJ1-6; the D is unclear. This TCR was sampled from a human donor in a cohort sampled during active COVID-19. CDR3 region: CASSEAALDYNSPLHF. The DNA of the CDR3 is TGCGCCAGCAGTGAGGCTGCGCTTGATTATAATTCACCCCTCCACTTT.